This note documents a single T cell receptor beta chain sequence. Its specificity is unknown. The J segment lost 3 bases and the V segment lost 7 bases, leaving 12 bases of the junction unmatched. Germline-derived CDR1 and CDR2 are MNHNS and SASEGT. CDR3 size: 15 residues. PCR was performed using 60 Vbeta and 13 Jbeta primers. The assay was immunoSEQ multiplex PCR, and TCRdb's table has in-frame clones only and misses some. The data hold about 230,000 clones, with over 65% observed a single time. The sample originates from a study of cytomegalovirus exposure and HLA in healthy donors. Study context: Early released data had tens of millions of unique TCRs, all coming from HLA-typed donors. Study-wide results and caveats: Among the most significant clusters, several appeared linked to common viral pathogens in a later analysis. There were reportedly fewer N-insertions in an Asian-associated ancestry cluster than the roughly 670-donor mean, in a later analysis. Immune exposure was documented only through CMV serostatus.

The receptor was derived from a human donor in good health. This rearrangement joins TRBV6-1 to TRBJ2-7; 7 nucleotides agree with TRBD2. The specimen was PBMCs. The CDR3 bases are TGTGCCAGCATGGGGAGGGCGGGAGCCTTCTACGAGCAGTACTTC. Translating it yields CASMGRAGAFYEQYF.